This T cell receptor beta chain was identified during a study of control samples from healthy donors and cancer patients. Profiling relied on immunoSEQ multiplex PCR, and the TCRdb table lists in-frame clones only, not all of them. The sample shows fewer than 200,000 clones, and 2% to 2.5% sits with its ten largest clones. This CDR3 contains 13 residues. Trimming shortened V by 0 bases and J by 5 bases, and 8 bases separated the two germline ends. The V gene's germline CDR1 is GTSNPN and CDR2 SVGIG (reference sequence). The sequenced material came from blood. This sequence joins TRBV30 and TRBJ1-3; D is perhaps TRBD1 (5 bases). This receptor was obtained from a woman younger than 45 in good health. CDR3 nucleotides: TGTGCCTGGAGTGTAGACAGTAGAAACACCATATATTTT. Protein product: CAWSVDSRNTIYF.